This is a list of T cell receptor beta chains from one sample in a study of blood T cell repertoires in COVID-19. Assay: immunoSEQ multiplex PCR; the TCRdb copy retains only in-frame clones and omits some. The profile shows some 77,000 clones, 81% of them singletons. Sequenced: peripheral blood. These receptors came from a woman in her sixties or seventies with acute or convalescent COVID-19. Both conserved end residues are part of each CDR3. A D gene is named only where the DNA matches it firmly. Expanded clones are given a class, and other clones once, few, many or no size at all.

>TRBV20-1|TRBJ1-5|.|few
TGCAGTGCTAGAGAGACCAGGGCCCAGCATTTT
CSARETRAQHF
>TRBV19|TRBJ2-1|.|.
TGTGCCAGTAACCTAGGGACAAGGGGCAATGAGCAGTTCTTC
CASNLGTRGNEQFF
>TRBV5-1|TRBJ2-6|TRBD2|.
TGCGCCAGCAGCTTCCGGGACTACGACCCCTCTGGGGCCAACGTCCTGACTTTC
CASSFRDYDPSGANVLTF
>TRBV9|TRBJ1-4|.|.
TGTGCCAGCAGCGACCCAGAGGGGGGGGGTCGGGGCAGGAGGAATGAAAAACTGTTTTTT
CASSDPEGGGRGRRNEKLFF
>TRBV5-1|TRBJ1-2|TRBD1|once
TGCGCCAGCAGCTTGGAACAGGGGGGACCCACCTTC
CASSLEQGGPTF
>TRBV28|TRBJ2-3|.|once
TGTGCCAGCAGTTCGCCGGATGCGGCTAGCACAGATACGCAGTATTTT
CASSSPDAASTDTQYF
>TRBV6-6|TRBJ1-3|TRBD1|few
TGTGCCAGCAGCCCCGGACAGGGCTCTGGAAACACCATATATTTT
CASSPGQGSGNTIYF
>TRBV4-1|TRBJ2-3|.|few
TGCGCCAGCAGCCAATCGAGCCAGCGGCTCACAGATACGCAGTATTTT
CASSQSSQRLTDTQYF
>TRBV3-1/TRBV3-2|TRBJ1-2|.|few
TGTGCCAGCAGCCGGGCAGGGCTCTATGGCTACACCTTC
CASSRAGLYGYTF
>TRBV4-1|TRBJ2-3|TRBD2|.
TGCGCCAGCAGCCAAGATTGGGCTAGCGGGAGCGTCGATACGCAGTATTTT
CASSQDWASGSVDTQYF
>TRBV30|TRBJ1-6|.|.
TGTGCCTGGAGTTTTGGAGGGAATAATTCACCCCTCCACTTT
CAWSFGGNNSPLHF
>TRBV7-2|TRBJ1-6|.|.
TGTGCCAGCAGCTTTGGGGGGAGGGATTCACCCCTCCACTTT
CASSFGGRDSPLHF
>TRBV19|TRBJ1-4|TRBD1|few
TGTGCCAGTATCCGGACAGGGTGGAATGAAAAACTGTTTTTT
CASIRTGWNEKLFF
>TRBV7-9|TRBJ1-5|.|.
TGTGCCAGCAGCTTACAAAACAATCAGCCCCAGCATTTT
CASSLQNNQPQHF
>TRBV6-5|TRBJ2-7|TRBD2|.
TGTGCCAGCAGTTTCAGTAGCGGGAAAGCCTACGCGCAGTACTTC
CASSFSSGKAYAQYF
>TRBV9|TRBJ2-1|TRBD2|.
TGTGCCAGCAGCGTAGAAAGGGAGGCTAGCGGGAGTAGGGATGAGCAGTTCTTC
CASSVEREASGSRDEQFF
>TRBV19|TRBJ1-1|.|once
TGTGCCAGTAGTCCCCCGGGGACAACGAACACTGAAGCTTTCTTT
CASSPPGTTNTEAFF
>TRBV20-1|TRBJ2-3|TRBD2|.
TGCAGTGCTAGTGGACTAGCGGGAGAAAGGACGCAGTATTTT
CSASGLAGERTQYF
>TRBV19|TRBJ1-1|TRBD1|.
TGTGCCAGTAGTAGAGACAGGGGCGCAGGGCTCTATATGAACACTGAAGCTTTCTTT
CASSRDRGAGLYMNTEAFF
>TRBV5-1|TRBJ2-3|.|.
TGCGCCAGCAGCTTGCAAACCTCATCAACGGCAGATACGCAGTATTTT
CASSLQTSSTADTQYF
>TRBV5-1|TRBJ2-1|TRBD2|.
TGCGCCAGCGGGGTAGCGGGGTACAATGAGCAGTTCTTC
CASGVAGYNEQFF
>TRBV2|TRBJ1-5|TRBD1|.
TGTGCCAGCACCCCCTGGACAGGAAGACAGCCCCAGCATTTT
CASTPWTGRQPQHF